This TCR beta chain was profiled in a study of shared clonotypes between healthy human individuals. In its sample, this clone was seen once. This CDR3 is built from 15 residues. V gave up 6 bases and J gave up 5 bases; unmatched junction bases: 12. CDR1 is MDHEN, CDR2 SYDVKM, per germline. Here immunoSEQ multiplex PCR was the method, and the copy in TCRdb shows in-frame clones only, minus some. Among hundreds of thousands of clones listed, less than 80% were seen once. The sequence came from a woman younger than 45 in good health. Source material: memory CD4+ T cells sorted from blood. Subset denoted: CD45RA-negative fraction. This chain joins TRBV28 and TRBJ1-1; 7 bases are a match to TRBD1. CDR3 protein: CASSSAHRGRTEAFF. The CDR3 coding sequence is TGTGCCAGCAGCTCAGCTCACAGGGGACGGACTGAAGCTTTCTTT.